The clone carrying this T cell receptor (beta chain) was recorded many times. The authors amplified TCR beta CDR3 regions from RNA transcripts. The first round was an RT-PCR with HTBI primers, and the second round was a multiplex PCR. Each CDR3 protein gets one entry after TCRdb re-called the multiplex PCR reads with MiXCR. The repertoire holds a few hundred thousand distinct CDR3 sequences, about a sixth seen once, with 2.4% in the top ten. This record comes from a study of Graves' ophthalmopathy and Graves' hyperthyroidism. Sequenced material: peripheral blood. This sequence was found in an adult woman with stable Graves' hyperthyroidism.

The CDR3 DNA follows: TGTGCCAGCAGCCAAGACCATGAGACAGGGGCCCACGAGCAGTACTTC. Protein: CASSQDHETGAHEQYF. The V and J genes are TRBV14 and TRBJ2-7; 8 nucleotides match TRBD1. Germline V gene sequence: CDR1 SGHDN, CDR2 FVKESK. Trimming took 0 bases from V and 5 from J; bases not matched to a gene: 9. CDR3 size: 16 residues. Full variable domain (rest looked up from reference TRBV14 and TRBJ2-7): EAGVTQFPSHSVIEKGQTVTLRCDPISGHDNLYWYRRVMGKEIKFLLHFVKESKQDESGMPNNRFLAERTGGTYSTLKVQPAELEDSGVYFCASSQDHETGAHEQYFGPGTRLTVT.